This T cell receptor beta chain was documented in a study of blood T cell repertoires in COVID-19. Study summary: The United States, Italy and Spain supplied acute and convalescent COVID-19 samples. The analysed material was cDNA or gDNA that came from T cells, B-cell-depleted T cells, or PBMCs.

The method was immunoSEQ multiplex PCR; TCRdb's version includes in-frame clones alone and lacks a portion of them. This table holds 100,000 to 120,000 clones, 80% to 90% found once. The V gene lost 4 bases and the J gene lost 3 bases, with 9 bases spanning the gap. The CDR3 runs to 13 residues. This receptor was identified in a human donor in a cohort sampled during active COVID-19. The specimen sequenced was peripheral blood. The gene calls are TRBV23-1 and TRBJ1-1; possibly TRBD1 for D (6 bases). TRBV23-1 is an ORF, with its function uncertain. CDR3 in amino acids: CASSPGVDTEAFF. CDR3 nucleotide sequence: TGCGCCAGCAGTCCAGGGGTGGACACTGAAGCTTTCTTT.